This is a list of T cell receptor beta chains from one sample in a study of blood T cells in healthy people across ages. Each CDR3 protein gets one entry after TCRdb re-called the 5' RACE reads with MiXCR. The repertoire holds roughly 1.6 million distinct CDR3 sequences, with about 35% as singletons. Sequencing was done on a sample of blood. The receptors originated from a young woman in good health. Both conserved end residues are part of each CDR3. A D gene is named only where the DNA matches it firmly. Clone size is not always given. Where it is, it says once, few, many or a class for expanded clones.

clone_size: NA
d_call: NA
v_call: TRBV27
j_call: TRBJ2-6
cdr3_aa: CASSFLRTVLSGANVLTF
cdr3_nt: TGTGCCAGCAGTTTCCTCAGGACCGTTCTCTCTGGGGCCAACGTCCTGACTTTC

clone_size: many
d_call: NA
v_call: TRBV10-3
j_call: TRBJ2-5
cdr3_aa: CAISDGPGETQYF
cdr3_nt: TGTGCCATCAGTGATGGGCCCGGGGAGACCCAGTACTTC

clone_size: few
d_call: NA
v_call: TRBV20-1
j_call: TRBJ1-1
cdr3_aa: CSARYSGTGSTEAFF
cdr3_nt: TGCAGTGCTCGATACAGCGGGACGGGGTCCACTGAAGCTTTCTTT

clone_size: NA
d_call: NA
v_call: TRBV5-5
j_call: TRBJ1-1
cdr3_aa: CASTYSGYTEAFF
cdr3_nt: TGTGCCAGCACCTACTCAGGGTATACTGAAGCTTTCTTT

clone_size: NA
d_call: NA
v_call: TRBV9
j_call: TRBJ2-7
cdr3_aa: CASSTYGGISYEQYF
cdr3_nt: TGTGCCAGCAGCACTTACGGGGGTATCTCCTACGAGCAGTACTTC

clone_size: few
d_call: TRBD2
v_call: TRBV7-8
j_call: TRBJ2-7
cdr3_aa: CASSFRPGLAGSHGAYEQYF
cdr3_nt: TGTGCCAGCAGCTTCAGACCGGGACTAGCGGGATCCCACGGCGCCTACGAGCAGTACTTC

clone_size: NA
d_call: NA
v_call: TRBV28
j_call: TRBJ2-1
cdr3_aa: CASSPRSRRGDEQFF
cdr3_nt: TGTGCCAGCAGTCCTAGATCTAGGAGGGGGGATGAGCAGTTCTTC

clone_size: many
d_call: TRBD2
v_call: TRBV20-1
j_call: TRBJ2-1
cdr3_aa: CSGRKPRRERDEQFF
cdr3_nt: TGCAGTGGCAGAAAGCCCAGGCGGGAGAGAGATGAGCAGTTCTTC

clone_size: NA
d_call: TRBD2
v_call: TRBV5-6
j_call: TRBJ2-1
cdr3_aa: CASSFTGGVAEQFF
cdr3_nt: TGTGCCAGCAGCTTTACGGGAGGGGTCGCTGAGCAGTTCTTC

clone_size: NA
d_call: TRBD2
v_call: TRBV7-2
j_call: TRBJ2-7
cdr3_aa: CASSYRGAGPYGQYF
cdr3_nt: TGTGCCAGCAGCTACCGGGGAGCGGGGCCCTACGGGCAGTACTTC

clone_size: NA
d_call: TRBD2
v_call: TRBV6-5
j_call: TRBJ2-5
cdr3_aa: CAGGRGEETQYF
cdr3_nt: TGTGCCGGCGGACGGGGGGAAGAGACCCAGTACTTC

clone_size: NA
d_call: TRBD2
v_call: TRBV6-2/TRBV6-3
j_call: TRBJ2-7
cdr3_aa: CASSRRSGSSHEQYF
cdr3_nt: TGTGCCAGCAGTCGCCGTAGCGGGAGCTCCCACGAGCAGTACTTC

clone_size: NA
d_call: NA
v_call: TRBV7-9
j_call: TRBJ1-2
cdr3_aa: CARSLDGANYGYTF
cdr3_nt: TGTGCCCGCAGCTTAGACGGAGCTAACTATGGCTACACCTTC

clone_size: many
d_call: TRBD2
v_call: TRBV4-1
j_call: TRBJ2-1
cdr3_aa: CASSQPSGGAYNEQFF
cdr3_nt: TGCGCCAGCAGCCAACCTAGCGGGGGGGCCTACAATGAGCAGTTCTTC

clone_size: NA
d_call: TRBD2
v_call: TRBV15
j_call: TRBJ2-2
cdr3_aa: CATSPGRANTGELFF
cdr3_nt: TGTGCCACCAGCCCGGGGAGGGCGAACACCGGGGAGCTGTTTTTT

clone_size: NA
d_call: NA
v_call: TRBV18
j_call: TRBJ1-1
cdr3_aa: CASSTKGAANTEAFF
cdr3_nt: TGTGCCAGCTCAACTAAAGGGGCAGCTAACACTGAAGCTTTCTTT

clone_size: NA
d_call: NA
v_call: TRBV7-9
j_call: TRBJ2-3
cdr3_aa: CASTQVDTQYF
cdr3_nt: TGTGCCAGCACCCAGGTAGATACGCAGTATTTT

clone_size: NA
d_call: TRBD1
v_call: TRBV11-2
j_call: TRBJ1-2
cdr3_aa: CASSSGTEGAYGYTF
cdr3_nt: TGTGCCAGCAGCTCCGGGACAGAGGGGGCCTATGGCTACACCTTC

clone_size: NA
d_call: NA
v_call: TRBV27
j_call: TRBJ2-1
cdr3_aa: CASSLSMDNRNEQFF
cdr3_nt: TGTGCCAGCAGTTTATCGATGGACAACCGAAATGAGCAGTTCTTC

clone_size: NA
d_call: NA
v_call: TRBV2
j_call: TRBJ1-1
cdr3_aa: CASRGHAEGNEAFF
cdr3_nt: TGTGCCAGCCGCGGGCACGCGGAGGGGAATGAAGCTTTCTTT

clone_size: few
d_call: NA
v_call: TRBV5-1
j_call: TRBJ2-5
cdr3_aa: CASSGALTSEETQYF
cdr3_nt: TGCGCCAGCAGCGGGGCCTTGACCTCGGAGGAGACCCAGTACTTC

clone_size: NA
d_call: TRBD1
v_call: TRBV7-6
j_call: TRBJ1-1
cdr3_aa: CASSAHTGGRTEAFF
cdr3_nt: TGTGCCAGCAGCGCACATACAGGGGGCAGGACTGAAGCTTTCTTT

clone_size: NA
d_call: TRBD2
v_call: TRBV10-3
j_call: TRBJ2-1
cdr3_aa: CAISGRGSSYNEQFF
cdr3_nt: TGTGCCATCAGCGGGAGGGGAAGCTCCTACAATGAGCAGTTCTTC

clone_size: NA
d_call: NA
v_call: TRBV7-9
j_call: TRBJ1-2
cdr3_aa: CASSSSPYGYTF
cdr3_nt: TGTGCCAGCAGCTCCAGTCCCTATGGCTACACCTTC

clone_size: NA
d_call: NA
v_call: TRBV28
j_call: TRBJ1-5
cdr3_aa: CASSTGAGALGQPQHF
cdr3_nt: TGTGCCAGCAGCACGGGGGCGGGGGCGCTTGGTCAGCCCCAGCATTTT

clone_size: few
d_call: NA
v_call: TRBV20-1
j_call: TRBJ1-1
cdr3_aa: CSARDPPTEAFF
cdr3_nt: TGCAGTGCTAGAGATCCCCCAACTGAAGCTTTCTTT

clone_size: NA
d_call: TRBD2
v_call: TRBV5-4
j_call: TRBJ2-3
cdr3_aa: CASSLPGGAGRSTDTQYF
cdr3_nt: TGTGCCAGCAGCCTCCCCGGAGGAGCGGGGCGAAGCACAGATACGCAGTATTTT

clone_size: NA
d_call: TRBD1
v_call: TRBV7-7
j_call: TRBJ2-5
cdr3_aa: CARWTGETQYF
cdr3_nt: TGTGCCAGGTGGACAGGGGAGACCCAGTACTTC

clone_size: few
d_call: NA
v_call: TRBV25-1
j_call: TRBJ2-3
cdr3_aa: CASSDPGTSTDTQYF
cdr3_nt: TGTGCCAGCAGTGATCCGGGGACTAGCACAGATACGCAGTATTTT

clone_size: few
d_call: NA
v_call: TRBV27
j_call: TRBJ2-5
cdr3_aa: CASSYGARETQYF
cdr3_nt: TGTGCCAGCAGTTACGGGGCGAGAGAGACCCAGTACTTC

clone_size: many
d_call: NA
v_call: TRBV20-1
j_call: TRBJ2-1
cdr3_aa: CSARSSSSYNEQFF
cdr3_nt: TGCAGTGCTAGAAGCTCAAGCTCCTACAATGAGCAGTTCTTC

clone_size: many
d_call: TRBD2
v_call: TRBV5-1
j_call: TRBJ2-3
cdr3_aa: CASSLEPSGADTQYF
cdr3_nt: TGCGCCAGCAGCTTGGAACCTAGCGGGGCAGATACGCAGTATTTT

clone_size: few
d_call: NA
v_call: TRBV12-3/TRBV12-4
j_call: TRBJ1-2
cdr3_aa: CASSLPLRGNYGYTF
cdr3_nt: TGTGCCAGCAGTTTACCCCTCAGGGGTAACTATGGCTACACCTTC

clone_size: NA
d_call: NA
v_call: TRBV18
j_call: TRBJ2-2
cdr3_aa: CANSPWTPGTGELFF
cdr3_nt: TGTGCCAACTCACCATGGACCCCAGGCACCGGGGAGCTGTTTTTT

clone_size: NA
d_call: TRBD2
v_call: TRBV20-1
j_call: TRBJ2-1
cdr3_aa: CSAIIGLAGGPDEQFF
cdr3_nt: TGCAGTGCCATTATTGGACTAGCGGGGGGGCCGGATGAGCAGTTCTTC

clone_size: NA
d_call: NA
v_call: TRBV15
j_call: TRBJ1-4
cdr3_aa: CATSIASGRGDEKLFF
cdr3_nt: TGTGCCACCAGTATCGCCTCGGGCCGGGGGGATGAAAAACTGTTTTTT

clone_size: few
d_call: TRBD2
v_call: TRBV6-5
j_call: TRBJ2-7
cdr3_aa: CASSYSTVASGSRSYEQYF
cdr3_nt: TGTGCCAGCAGTTACTCGACGGTGGCTAGCGGGAGTCGATCCTACGAGCAGTACTTC

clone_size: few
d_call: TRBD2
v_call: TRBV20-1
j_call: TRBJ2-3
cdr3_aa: CSARSLLEREGHDTQYF
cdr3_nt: TGCAGTGCTAGATCCCTTCTAGAGCGGGAGGGCCACGATACGCAGTATTTT

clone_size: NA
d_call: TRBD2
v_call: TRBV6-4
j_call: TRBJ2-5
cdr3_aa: CASSSGSPGEQYF
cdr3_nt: TGTGCCAGCAGTAGCGGGAGCCCGGGGGAGCAGTACTTC

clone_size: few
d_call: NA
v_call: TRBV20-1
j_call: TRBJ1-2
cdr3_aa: CSAREGGYVGYTF
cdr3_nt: TGCAGTGCTAGAGAAGGGGGATATGTAGGCTACACCTTC

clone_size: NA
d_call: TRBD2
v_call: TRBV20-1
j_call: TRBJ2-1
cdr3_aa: CSARAELDGGSYNEQFF
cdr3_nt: TGCAGTGCTAGAGCGGAACTCGACGGGGGGTCCTACAATGAGCAGTTCTTC

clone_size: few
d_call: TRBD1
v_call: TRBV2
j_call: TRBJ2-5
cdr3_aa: CARDRGNQETQYF
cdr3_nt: TGTGCCAGAGACAGGGGCAACCAAGAGACCCAGTACTTC

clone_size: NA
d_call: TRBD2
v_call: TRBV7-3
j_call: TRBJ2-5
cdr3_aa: CASSSKGLAGAGQETQYF
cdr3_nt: TGTGCCAGCAGCTCCAAGGGACTAGCGGGAGCGGGTCAAGAGACCCAGTACTTC

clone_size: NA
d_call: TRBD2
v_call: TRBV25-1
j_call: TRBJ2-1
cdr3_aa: CASSSSGANEQFF
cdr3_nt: TGTGCCAGCAGTTCTAGCGGGGCCAATGAGCAGTTCTTC

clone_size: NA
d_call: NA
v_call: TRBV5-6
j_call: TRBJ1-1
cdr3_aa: CASTRTGVNTEAFF
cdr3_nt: TGTGCCAGCACCAGGACGGGGGTGAACACTGAAGCTTTCTTT

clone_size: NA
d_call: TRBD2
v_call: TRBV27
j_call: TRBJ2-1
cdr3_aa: CASSQGGLAGGTGEQFF
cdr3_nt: TGTGCCAGCAGTCAGGGGGGACTAGCGGGGGGGACGGGCGAGCAGTTCTTC

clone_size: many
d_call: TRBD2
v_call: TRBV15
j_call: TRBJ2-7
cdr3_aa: CATSRDGRGGADEQYF
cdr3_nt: TGTGCCACCAGCAGAGATGGCCGGGGAGGGGCGGACGAGCAGTACTTC

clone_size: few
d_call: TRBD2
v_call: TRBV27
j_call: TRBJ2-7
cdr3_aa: CASSPLAGFGEQYF
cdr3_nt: TGTGCCAGCAGTCCGTTAGCGGGATTCGGCGAGCAGTACTTC

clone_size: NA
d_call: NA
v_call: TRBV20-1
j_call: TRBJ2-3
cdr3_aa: CSASRGGAESTDTQYF
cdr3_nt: TGCAGTGCTAGTCGGGGTGGGGCGGAAAGCACAGATACGCAGTATTTT

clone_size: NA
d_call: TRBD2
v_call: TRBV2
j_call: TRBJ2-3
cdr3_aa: CASSEERGALGDTQYF
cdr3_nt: TGTGCCAGCAGTGAGGAGCGGGGGGCCCTCGGAGATACGCAGTATTTT

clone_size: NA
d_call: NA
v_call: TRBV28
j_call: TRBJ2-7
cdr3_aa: CASSTLTEFYEQYF
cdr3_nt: TGTGCCAGCAGCACTTTGACAGAATTCTACGAGCAGTACTTC

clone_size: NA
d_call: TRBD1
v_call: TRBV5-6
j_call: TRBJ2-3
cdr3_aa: CASSWGIGQGPSTSTDTQYF
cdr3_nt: TGTGCCAGCAGCTGGGGGATCGGACAGGGGCCTTCAACTAGCACAGATACGCAGTATTTT

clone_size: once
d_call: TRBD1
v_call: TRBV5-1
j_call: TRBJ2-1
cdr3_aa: CASSFTQGALNEQFF
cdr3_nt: TGCGCCAGCAGCTTCACACAGGGGGCTCTCAATGAGCAGTTCTTC

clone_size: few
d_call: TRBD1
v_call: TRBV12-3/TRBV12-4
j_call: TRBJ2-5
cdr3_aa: CASSLVGGIKTQYF
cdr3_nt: TGTGCCAGCAGTTTAGTAGGGGGCATAAAGACCCAGTACTTC

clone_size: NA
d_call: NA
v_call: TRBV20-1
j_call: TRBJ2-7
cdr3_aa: CSARDSQVQGVSGHEQYF
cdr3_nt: TGCAGTGCTAGAGATTCACAAGTCCAGGGTGTAAGTGGTCACGAGCAGTACTTC

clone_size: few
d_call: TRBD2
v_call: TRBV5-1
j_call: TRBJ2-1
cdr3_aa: CASSSGRAYNEQFF
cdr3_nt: TGCGCCAGCAGCTCTGGGAGGGCCTACAATGAGCAGTTCTTC

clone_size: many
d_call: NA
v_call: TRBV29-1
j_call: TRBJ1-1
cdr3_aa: CSVEDRTNTEAFF
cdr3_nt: TGCAGCGTTGAGGACCGGACGAACACTGAAGCTTTCTTT